This note documents a single T cell receptor (beta chain) sequence. The CDR3 extends 3 residues past the end of the read, so its final part is completed from the germline J gene. The data stem from a study of T cells in women clearing cervical HPV infection. Germline values: CDR1 SNHLY, CDR2 FYNNEI. Trimming cost V 7 bases and J 6 bases, with 18 bases left between them. The CDR3 sequence is 15 residues long. This table comes from immunoSEQ multiplex PCR, and its TCRdb copy is limited to in-frame clones, with some not included. The sample holds about 32,000 clones. The TCR comes from a woman aged 18 to 75 with a cervical HPV16 infection that either progressed to CIN3+ or cleared (not recorded which). The sample comprised blood buffy coat. J is TRBJ2-2 and V is TRBV2, with D perhaps TRBD1 (5 bases). The CDR3 DNA, read in part, is TGTGCCAGCAAGCAGGGTATGAGCCTGTCCGGGGAG. Its translation: CASKQGMSLSGE. The whole CDR3 sequence reads CASKQGMSLSGELFF.